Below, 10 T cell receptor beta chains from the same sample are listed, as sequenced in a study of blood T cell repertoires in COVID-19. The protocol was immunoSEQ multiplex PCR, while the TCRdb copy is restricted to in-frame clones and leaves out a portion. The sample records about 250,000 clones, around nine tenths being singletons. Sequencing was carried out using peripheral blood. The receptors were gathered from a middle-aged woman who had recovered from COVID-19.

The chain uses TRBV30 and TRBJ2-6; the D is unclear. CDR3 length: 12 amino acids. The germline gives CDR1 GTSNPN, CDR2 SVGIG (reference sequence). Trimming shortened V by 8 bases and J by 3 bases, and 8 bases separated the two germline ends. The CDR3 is CAGWSGANVLTF. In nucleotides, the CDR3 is TGTGCCGGGTGGAGTGGGGCCAACGTCCTGACTTTC. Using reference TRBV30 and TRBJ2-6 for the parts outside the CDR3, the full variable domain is SQTIHQWPATLVQPVGSPLSLECTVEGTSNPNLYWYRQAAGRGLQLLFYSVGIGQISSEVPQNLSASRPQDRQFILSSKKLLLSDSGFYLCAGWSGANVLTFGAGSRLTVL.

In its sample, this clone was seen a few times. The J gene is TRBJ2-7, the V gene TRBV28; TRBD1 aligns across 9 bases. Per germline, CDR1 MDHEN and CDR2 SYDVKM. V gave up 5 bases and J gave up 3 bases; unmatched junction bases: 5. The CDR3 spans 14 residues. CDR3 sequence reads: CASSHGQGNYEQYF. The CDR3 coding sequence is TGTGCCAGCAGTCATGGACAGGGGAACTACGAGCAGTACTTC. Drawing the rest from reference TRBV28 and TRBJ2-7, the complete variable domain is DVKVTQSSRYLVKRTGEKVFLECVQDMDHENMFWYRQDPGLGLRLIYFSYDVKMKEKGDIPEGYSVSREKKERFSLILESASTNQTSMYLCASSHGQGNYEQYFGPGTRLTVT.

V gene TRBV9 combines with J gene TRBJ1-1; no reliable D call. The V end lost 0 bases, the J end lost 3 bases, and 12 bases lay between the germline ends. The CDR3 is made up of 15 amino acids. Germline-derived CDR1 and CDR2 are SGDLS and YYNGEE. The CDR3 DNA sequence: TGTGCCAGCAGCGTAGGCCCACTACGGGACACTGAAGCTTTCTTT. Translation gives CASSVGPLRDTEAFF.

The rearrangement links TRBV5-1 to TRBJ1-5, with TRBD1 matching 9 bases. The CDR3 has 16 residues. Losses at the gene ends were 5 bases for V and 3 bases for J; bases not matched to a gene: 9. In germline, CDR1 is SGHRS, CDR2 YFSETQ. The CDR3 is CASRPRDREPNQPQHF. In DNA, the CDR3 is TGCGCCAGCAGACCCCGGGACAGGGAACCCAATCAGCCCCAGCATTTT.

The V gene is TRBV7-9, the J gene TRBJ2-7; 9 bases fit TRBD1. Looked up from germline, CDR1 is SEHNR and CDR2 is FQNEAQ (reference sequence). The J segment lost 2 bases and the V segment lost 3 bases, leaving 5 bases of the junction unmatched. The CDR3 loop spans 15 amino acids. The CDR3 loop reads CASSFGQGKTYEQYF. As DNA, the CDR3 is TGTGCCAGCAGCTTCGGACAGGGGAAAACCTACGAGCAGTACTTC.

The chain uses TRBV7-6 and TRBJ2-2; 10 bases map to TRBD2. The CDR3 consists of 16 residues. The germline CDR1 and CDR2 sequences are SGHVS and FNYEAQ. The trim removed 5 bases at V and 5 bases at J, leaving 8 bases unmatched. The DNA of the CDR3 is TGTGCCAGCAGCCTAGGGGCTAGCGGGAGTACCGGGGAGCTGTTTTTT. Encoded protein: CASSLGASGSTGELFF.

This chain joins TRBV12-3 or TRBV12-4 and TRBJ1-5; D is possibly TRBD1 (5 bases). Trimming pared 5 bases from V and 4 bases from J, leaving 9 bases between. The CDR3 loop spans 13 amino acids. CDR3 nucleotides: TGTGCCAGCAGTCCGGACATGAATCAGCCCCAGCATTTT. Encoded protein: CASSPDMNQPQHF.

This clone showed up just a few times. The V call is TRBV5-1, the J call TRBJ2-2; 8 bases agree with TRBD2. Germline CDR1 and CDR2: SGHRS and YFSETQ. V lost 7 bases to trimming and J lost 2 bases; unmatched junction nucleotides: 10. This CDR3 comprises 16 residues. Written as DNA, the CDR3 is TGCGCCAGCGCCCCCATCAGGACTAGCAACACCGGGGAGCTGTTTTTT. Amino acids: CASAPIRTSNTGELFF. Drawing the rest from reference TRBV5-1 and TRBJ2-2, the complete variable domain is KAGVTQTPRYLIKTRGQQVTLSCSPISGHRSVSWYQQTPGQGLQFLFEYFSETQRNKGNFPGRFSGRQFSNSRSEMNVSTLELGDSALYLCASAPIRTSNTGELFFGEGSRLTVL.

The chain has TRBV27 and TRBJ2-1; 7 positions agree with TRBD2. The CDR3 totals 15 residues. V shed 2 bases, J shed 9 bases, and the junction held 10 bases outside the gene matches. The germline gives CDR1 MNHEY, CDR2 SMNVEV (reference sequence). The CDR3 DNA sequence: TGTGCCAGCAGTTTAACGATGACTAGCTCGGCTGAGCAGTTCTTC. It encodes CASSLTMTSSAEQFF.

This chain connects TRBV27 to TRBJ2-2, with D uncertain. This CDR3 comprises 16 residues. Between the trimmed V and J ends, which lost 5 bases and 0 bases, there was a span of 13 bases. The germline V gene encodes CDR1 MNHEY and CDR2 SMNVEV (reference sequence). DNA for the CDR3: TGTGCCAGCAGTCCCCACCGGTCCGCGAACACCGGGGAGCTGTTTTTT. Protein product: CASSPHRSANTGELFF.